These 6 T cell receptor beta chains originate from one sample sequenced in a study of blood T cell repertoires in COVID-19. Here immunoSEQ multiplex PCR was the method, and the copy in TCRdb shows in-frame clones only, minus some. This table holds about 200,000 clones, over 70% found once. Specimen: peripheral blood. These receptor sequences come from a woman between 70 and 85 years old with acute or convalescent COVID-19.

This chain links TRBV5-1 with TRBJ2-5; 12 bases line up with TRBD2. CDR3 length: 17 amino acids. The germline CDR1 and CDR2 sequences are SGHRS and YFSETQ. J lost 2 bases, V lost 0 bases, and 5 bases had no gene match. The CDR3 DNA follows: TGCGCCAGCAGCTTGGGACTAGCGGGGGATAAACAAGAGACCCAGTACTTC. Its translation is CASSLGLAGDKQETQYF. The full variable domain, with the rest looked up from reference TRBV5-1 and TRBJ2-5, is KAGVTQTPRYLIKTRGQQVTLSCSPISGHRSVSWYQQTPGQGLQFLFEYFSETQRNKGNFPGRFSGRQFSNSRSEMNVSTLELGDSALYLCASSLGLAGDKQETQYFGPGTRLLVL.

This chain connects TRBV5-6 to TRBJ2-3; TRBD1 agrees at 11 bases. Per germline, CDR1 SGHDT and CDR2 YYEEEE. There are 17 residues in the CDR3. The J segment lost 2 bases and the V segment lost 0 bases, leaving 5 bases of the junction unmatched. Here the CDR3 DNA reads TGTGCCAGCAGCTTGGCCGGGACAGGGGGTTTCACAGATACGCAGTATTTT. Translation: CASSLAGTGGFTDTQYF.

The chain employs TRBV2 and TRBJ1-2; D is undetermined. CDR3 length: 15 residues. Per the germline V gene, CDR1 is SNHLY and CDR2 is FYNNEI. V was trimmed by 6 bases and J by 6 bases, leaving 20 bases between them. The chain's CDR3 is CASSLSGRMRNGYTF. The CDR3 bases are TGTGCCAGCAGCCTATCGGGGAGGATGAGGAATGGCTACACCTTC.

This clone was recorded once. The genes are TRBV7-8 and TRBJ2-4, with 8 positions matching TRBD1. From germline, CDR1 is SGHVS and CDR2 FQNEAQ. The V gene end was trimmed by 4 bases and the J gene end by 4 bases; junction bases not matched to a gene: 15. The CDR3 has 18 amino acids. The CDR3 coding sequence is TGTGCCAGCAGCTCTACCTTACACCCGACAGGGGAAAAAAACATTCAGTACTTC. Translating it yields CASSSTLHPTGEKNIQYF.

This rearrangement joins TRBV3-1 (or the pseudogene TRBV3-2) to TRBJ2-2; D is possibly TRBD2 (5 bases). Per germline, CDR1 LGHDT and CDR2 YNNKEL (reference sequence). The CDR3 runs 14 residues. Trimming removed 4 bases at V and 6 bases at J, with 12 bases between. The CDR3 nucleotides are TGTGCCAGCAGCCCTGGGCTAGCAGCCGGGGAGCTGTTTTTT. Translation: CASSPGLAAGELFF.

The CDR3 here is CASRPGTALGDNEQFF. CDR3 DNA: TGTGCCAGCAGACCGGGGACAGCTCTGGGGGACAATGAGCAGTTCTTC. The rearrangement links TRBV7-2 to TRBJ2-1; 7 bases agree with TRBD1. The CDR3 is made up of 16 amino acids. Germline CDR1 and CDR2: SGHTA and FQGNSA. The J segment lost 5 bases and the V segment lost 6 bases, leaving 13 bases of the junction unmatched.